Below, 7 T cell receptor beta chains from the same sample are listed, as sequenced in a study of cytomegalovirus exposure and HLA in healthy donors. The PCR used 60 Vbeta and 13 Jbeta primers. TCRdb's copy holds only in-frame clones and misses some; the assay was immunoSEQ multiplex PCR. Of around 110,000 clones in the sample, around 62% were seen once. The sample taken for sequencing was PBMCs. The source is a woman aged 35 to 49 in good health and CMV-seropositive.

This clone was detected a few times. CDR3 nucleotide sequence: TGTGCCAGCAGTGAATCGATCAGTGTTACCTACGAGCAGTACTTC. Residues: CASSESISVTYEQYF. The rearrangement joins TRBV25-1 to TRBJ2-7; D is undetermined. In germline, CDR1 is MGHDK, CDR2 SYGVNS. Trimming removed 1 base from V and 2 bases from J, with 12 bases in between. The CDR3 has 15 residues.

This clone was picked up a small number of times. In DNA form, the CDR3 reads TGTGCCAGCAGTGTACAGGGGGACTATGGCTACACCTTC. This sequence encodes CASSVQGDYGYTF. The chain recombines TRBV2 with TRBJ1-2; the match to TRBD1 covers 8 bases. This CDR3 is 13 amino acids long. Trimming removed 4 bases from V and 3 bases from J; junction bases left unmatched: 1. Germline-derived CDR1 and CDR2 are SNHLY and FYNNEI.

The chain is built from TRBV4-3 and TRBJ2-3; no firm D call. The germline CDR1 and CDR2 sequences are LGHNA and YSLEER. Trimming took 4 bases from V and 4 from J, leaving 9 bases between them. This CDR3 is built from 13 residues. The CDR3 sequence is CASSRSVADTQYF. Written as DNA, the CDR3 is TGCGCCAGCAGCCGGTCGGTTGCAGATACGCAGTATTTT.

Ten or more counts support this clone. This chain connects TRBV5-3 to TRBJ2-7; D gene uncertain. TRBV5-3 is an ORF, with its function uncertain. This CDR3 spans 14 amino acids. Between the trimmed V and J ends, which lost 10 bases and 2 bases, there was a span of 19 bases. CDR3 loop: CAATSPIRTYEQYF. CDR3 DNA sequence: TGTGCCGCTACGAGCCCAATCCGTACCTACGAGCAGTACTTC.

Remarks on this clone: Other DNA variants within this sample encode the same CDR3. In nucleotides, the CDR3 is TGTGCCAGTAGCACTACAGGAGTTCGGAATCAGCCCCAGCATTTT. Its translation: CASSTTGVRNQPQHF. The V gene is TRBV19, the J gene TRBJ1-5; weak D call: TRBD1 (5 bases). Trimming pared 6 bases from V and 4 bases from J, leaving 16 bases between. This CDR3 comprises 15 residues. CDR1 is LNHDA, CDR2 SQIVND, per germline (reference sequence).

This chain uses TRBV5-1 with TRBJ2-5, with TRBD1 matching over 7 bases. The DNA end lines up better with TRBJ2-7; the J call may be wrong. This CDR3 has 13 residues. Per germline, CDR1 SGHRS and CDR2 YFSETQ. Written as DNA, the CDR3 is TGCGCCAGCAGCTGGGACAGTTCCTACGAGCAGTACTTC. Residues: CASSWDSSYEQYF.

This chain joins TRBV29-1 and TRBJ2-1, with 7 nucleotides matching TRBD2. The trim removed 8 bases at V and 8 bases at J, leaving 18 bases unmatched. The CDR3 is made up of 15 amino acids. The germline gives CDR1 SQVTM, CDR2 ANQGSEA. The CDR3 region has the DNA TGCAGCTACACGGATTGGGGGGGGAGGAGCGATGAGCAGTTCTTC. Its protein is CSYTDWGGRSDEQFF.